This T cell receptor (beta chain) was identified in a study of CD8+ T cells in alopecia areata. The CDR3 is 14 residues long. V gave up 6 bases and J gave up 5 bases, with 14 bases separating them. The germline gives CDR1 SGHRS, CDR2 YFSETQ. This clone was found many times. Its specificity is not known. Extraction of RNA preceded its reverse transcription into cDNA, which served as the sequencing template. Here immunoSEQ multiplex PCR was the method, and the copy in TCRdb shows in-frame clones only, minus some. The sample gives 93,000 or so clones, 55% of which show up once; more than 8% is in the top ten. Study results and limitations: Elevated clonality characterized lesional scalp relative to normal scalp, particularly in alopecia totalis/universalis.

V gene TRBV5-1 combines with J gene TRBJ2-2; possibly TRBD2 for D (5 bases). The sample comprised CD4+ T cells sorted from blood. The receptor was isolated from a human donor in good health. The CDR3 region has the DNA TGCGCCAGCATGGTGCTAGCCGCTACCGGGGAGCTGTTTTTT. This gives the protein CASMVLAATGELFF.